This is a list of T cell receptor beta chains from one sample in a study of cytomegalovirus exposure and HLA in healthy donors. Clones were sequenced by immunoSEQ multiplex PCR, and TCRdb holds only the in-frame ones, with some missing. The repertoire consists of roughly 100,000 clones, with 76% occurring once and the leading ten covering 10%. The sequenced sample consisted of PBMCs. These receptors all stem from a woman in her late teens or twenties in good health and CMV-seropositive. Both conserved end residues are trimmed from each CDR3.

>TRBV28|TRBJ1-1
ASSLGGDDTEAF
>TRBV9|TRBJ2-1
ASSVEGKPGTGMFNEQF
>TRBV27|TRBJ2-3
ASSLVRGEDTQY
>TRBV7-9|TRBJ2-7
ASSSPPGTSSYEQH
>TRBV7-6|TRBJ2-1
ASSRGRSYNEQF
>TRBV2|TRBJ2-7
ASRADSSYEQY
>TRBV5-6|TRBJ2-7
ASGSLGVSSYEQY
>TRBV5-1|TRBJ2-7
ASSEAGGRSYEQY
>TRBV11-2|TRBJ2-1
ASRGLAGGVNEQF
>TRBV19|TRBJ2-7
ASSIERGLAGAREQY
>TRBV5-1|TRBJ2-5
ASSSEGAYRYQETQY
>TRBV7-9|TRBJ1-2
ASSLEGQGYGYT
>TRBV11-2|TRBJ2-6
ASSLSHLRQPSGANVLT
>TRBV13|TRBJ2-7
ASSLRDSESEQY